Shown below are 19 T cell receptor beta chains from a single sample sequenced in a study of CD4 T cells in relation to SARS-CoV-2 and coronaviruses. Before the COVID-19 pandemic, during about 2010-2018, CD4+ T cells were taken from unexposed donors. Isolation of CD4+ T cells took place after less than 11 days in culture. These receptors are not linked to any known antigen. Method: immunoSEQ multiplex PCR; TCRdb's copy keeps in-frame clones and lacks some. The profile shows 15,000 to 20,000 clones, 60% to 75% of them singletons. Specimen: CD4+ T cells from PBMCs, cultured in vitro. The receptor set was obtained from a human donor in good health.

The chain combines TRBV24-1 with TRBJ1-2; D not certain. This CDR3 has 12 amino acids. V gave up 0 bases and J gave up 7 bases, with 5 bases separating them. Germline CDR1 reads KGHDR; CDR2 reads SFDVKD. For the CDR3, the DNA is TGTGCCACCAGTGATTTGTCTTTTGGCTACACCTTC. It encodes CATSDLSFGYTF.

The chain joins TRBV11-2 to TRBJ2-2, with no clear D. The CDR3 sequence is 12 residues long. Deletions cut 3 bases from V and 7 bases from J, with 6 bases between. CDR1 is SGHAT, CDR2 FQNNGV, per germline. As DNA, the CDR3 is TGTGCCAGCAGCTTTTCTAGCGGGGAGCTGTTTTTT. Translation gives CASSFSSGELFF.

This clone has a single count. This chain uses TRBV4-2 with TRBJ2-5; 8 nucleotides agree with TRBD2. Germline-derived CDR1 and CDR2 are LGHNA and YNFKEQ. The CDR3 has 17 amino acids. With V trimmed by 4 bases and J by 0 bases, 10 bases remained unmatched. As DNA, the CDR3 is TGTGCCAGCAGCCCCCGGGGGGGGCGGGTAGACCAAGAGACCCAGTACTTC. It codes for CASSPRGGRVDQETQYF.

The gene calls are TRBV5-1 and TRBJ1-5; D not certain. V lost 5 bases and J 0 bases, leaving 6 bases between the germline ends. Germline CDR1 is SGHRS and CDR2 is YFSETQ. The CDR3 sequence is 13 residues long. The CDR3 DNA reads as TGCGCCAGCAGACCAGATAGCAATCAGCCCCAGCATTTT. Translation: CASRPDSNQPQHF. The whole variable domain, filled in from reference TRBV5-1 and TRBJ1-5, reads KAGVTQTPRYLIKTRGQQVTLSCSPISGHRSVSWYQQTPGQGLQFLFEYFSETQRNKGNFPGRFSGRQFSNSRSEMNVSTLELGDSALYLCASRPDSNQPQHFGDGTRLSIL.

This clone occurred once. The genes are TRBV27 and TRBJ2-3; D is uncertain. This CDR3 contains 13 residues. V lost 5 bases, J lost 4 bases, and 10 bases lay in between. Germline assignment: CDR1 MNHEY and CDR2 SMNVEV (reference sequence). CDR3 sequence: CASSPHGSDTQYF. The CDR3 DNA follows: TGTGCCAGCAGTCCTCACGGGTCAGATACGCAGTATTTT.

This chain links TRBV28 with TRBJ1-1; 8 bases are shared with TRBD1. The CDR3 sequence is 15 residues long. The ends lost 5 bases at V and 1 base at J; junction bases unmatched: 6. Germline CDR1 and CDR2: MDHEN and SYDVKM. CDR3 in amino acids: CASSTGGEGNTEAFF. DNA for the CDR3: TGTGCCAGCAGTACAGGGGGAGAAGGGAACACTGAAGCTTTCTTT.

The chain carries TRBV5-1 and TRBJ1-5, with TRBD1 identical over 9 bases. Germline lookup yields CDR1 SGHRS and CDR2 YFSETQ. Unmatched junction bases numbered 9, after V lost 5 bases and J lost 6 bases. The length of the CDR3 is 15 residues. The CDR3 sequence: CASSPTGGSGQPQHF. As DNA, the CDR3 is TGCGCCAGCAGTCCTACAGGGGGCTCGGGTCAGCCCCAGCATTTT. Variable domain in full (rest from reference TRBV5-1 and TRBJ1-5): KAGVTQTPRYLIKTRGQQVTLSCSPISGHRSVSWYQQTPGQGLQFLFEYFSETQRNKGNFPGRFSGRQFSNSRSEMNVSTLELGDSALYLCASSPTGGSGQPQHFGDGTRLSIL.

This chain uses TRBV24-1 with TRBJ1-5, with 7 positions matching TRBD1. V lost 3 bases to trimming and J lost 0 bases; unmatched junction nucleotides: 4. Germline values: CDR1 KGHDR, CDR2 SFDVKD. This CDR3 region has 16 residues. As DNA, the CDR3 is TGTGCCACCAGTGATGTGACAGGGAATAGCAATCAGCCCCAGCATTTT. Encoded protein: CATSDVTGNSNQPQHF.

The rearrangement uses TRBV9 and TRBJ2-1, with 8 bases identical to TRBD2. Trimming removed 3 bases from V and 7 bases from J; junction bases left unmatched: 6. The V gene's germline CDR1 is SGDLS and CDR2 YYNGEE. The CDR3 is 14 residues long. CDR3 residues: CASSGGTRGNEQFF. In DNA form, the CDR3 reads TGTGCCAGCAGCGGGGGGACTAGAGGAAATGAGCAGTTCTTC.

The chain carries TRBV5-4 and TRBJ2-7; TRBD1 matches 7 bases. CDR3 length: 15 residues. Germline V gene sequence: CDR1 SGHNT, CDR2 YYREEE (reference sequence). V dropped 3 bases and J dropped 3; count of bases not matched to a gene: 9. The DNA for the CDR3 is TGTGCCAGCAGCTCGCCGGGACAGACCCTCTACGAGCAGTACTTC. Amino acids: CASSSPGQTLYEQYF.

The rearrangement uses TRBV6-5 and TRBJ2-7; 13 bases are shared with TRBD2. V gave up 6 bases and J gave up 1 base; unmatched junction bases: 3. Germline V lookup: CDR1 MNHEY, CDR2 SVGAGI. This CDR3 has 15 residues. The CDR3 nucleotides are TGTGCCAGCAGAGGGGGACTAGCGGGGTCCTACGAGCAGTACTTC. Its translation is CASRGGLAGSYEQYF.

The gene calls are TRBV7-6 and TRBJ2-7; D may be TRBD1 (6 bases). V was trimmed by 5 bases and J by 6 bases, leaving 11 bases between them. Per the germline V gene, CDR1 is SGHVS and CDR2 is FNYEAQ. The CDR3 extends over 12 amino acids. This CDR3 reads CASSQRTAEQYF. The DNA of the CDR3 is TGTGCCAGCAGCCAAAGGACAGCCGAGCAGTACTTC. Combining the CDR3 with reference TRBV7-6 and TRBJ2-7 gives the whole variable domain GAGVSQSPRYKVTKRGQDVALRCDPISGHVSLYWYRQALGQGPEFLTYFNYEAQQDKSGLPNDRFSAERPEGSISTLTIQRTEQRDSAMYRCASSQRTAEQYFGPGTRLTVT.

The CDR3 sequence is CASSLRTGGEKLFF. The CDR3 region has the DNA TGTGCCAGCAGCTTAAGGACAGGGGGGGAAAAACTGTTTTTT. The gene calls are TRBV13 and TRBJ1-4, with 10 bases that match TRBD1. Germline CDR1 reads PRHDT; CDR2 reads FYEKMQ (reference sequence). Losses at the gene ends were 2 bases for V and 8 bases for J; bases not matched to a gene: 2. This CDR3 comprises 14 residues.

The chain uses TRBV24-1 and TRBJ1-5; the D gene is possibly TRBD1 (5 bases). Germline CDR1 and CDR2: KGHDR and SFDVKD. This CDR3 has 16 residues. V lost 4 bases, J lost 0 bases, and 12 bases lay in between. The CDR3 reads CATSETGWDSNQPQHF. CDR3 nucleotides: TGTGCCACCAGTGAAACAGGATGGGATAGCAATCAGCCCCAGCATTTT.

The chain employs TRBV5-1 and TRBJ1-3; tentatively, D is TRBD1 (6 bases). This CDR3 comprises 16 residues. Trimming stripped 6 bases from V and 0 bases from J, with 16 bases between. Germline CDR1 SGHRS, CDR2 YFSETQ. CDR3 sequence (DNA): TGCGCCAGCACCTCGACAGGTCTGGACTCTGGAAACACCATATATTTT. The encoded protein is CASTSTGLDSGNTIYF.

The CDR3 sequence is CASSYRTGNTGELFF. The CDR3 DNA follows: TGTGCCAGCAGCTACCGGACAGGAAACACCGGGGAGCTGTTTTTT. The chain joins TRBV11-3 to TRBJ2-2; 7 positions match TRBD1. The CDR3 covers 15 residues. From germline, CDR1 is SGHNT and CDR2 YENEEA. The V segment lost 4 bases and the J segment 2 bases; nucleotides outside the gene matches: 4.

The chain links TRBV5-1 to TRBJ2-7; 9 nucleotides match TRBD1. From germline, CDR1 is SGHRS and CDR2 YFSETQ. This CDR3 region has 15 residues. The V segment lost 4 bases and the J segment 4 bases; nucleotides outside the gene matches: 9. The CDR3 DNA reads as TGCGCCAGCAGCCCCGGGGACAGGGAACAATACGAGCAGTACTTC. Translated: CASSPGDREQYEQYF.

The chain recombines TRBV20-1 with TRBJ1-5; unclear D gene. The CDR3 covers 15 residues. Germline CDR1 is DFQATT and CDR2 is SNEGSKA (reference sequence). V was cut by 3 bases and J by 0 bases, with 12 bases left in between. The DNA of the CDR3 is TGCAGTGCTAGTGAAGTTGGTAATAGCAATCAGCCCCAGCATTTT. Protein product: CSASEVGNSNQPQHF.

This clone has just a few counts. The chain employs TRBV19 and TRBJ1-5; TRBD1 matches 7 bases. The CDR3 extends over 18 amino acids. Losses at the gene ends were 4 bases for V and 0 bases for J; bases not matched to a gene: 12. Germline-derived CDR1 and CDR2 are LNHDA and SQIVND (reference sequence). CDR3 sequence reads: CASSKDRFSAYSNQPQHF. The CDR3 nucleotides read TGTGCCAGTAGTAAGGACAGGTTTTCGGCTTATAGCAATCAGCCCCAGCATTTT.